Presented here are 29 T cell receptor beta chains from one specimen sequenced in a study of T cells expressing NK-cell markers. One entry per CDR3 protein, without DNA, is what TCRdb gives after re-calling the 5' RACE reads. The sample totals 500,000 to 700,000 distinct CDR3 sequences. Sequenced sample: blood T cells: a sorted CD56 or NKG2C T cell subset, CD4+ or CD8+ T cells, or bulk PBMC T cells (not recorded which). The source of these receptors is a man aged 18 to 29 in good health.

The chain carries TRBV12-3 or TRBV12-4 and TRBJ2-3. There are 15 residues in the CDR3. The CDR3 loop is CASSLVTATTDTQYF.

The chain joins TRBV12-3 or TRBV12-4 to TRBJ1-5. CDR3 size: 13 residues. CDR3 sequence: CASTPWPNQPQHF.

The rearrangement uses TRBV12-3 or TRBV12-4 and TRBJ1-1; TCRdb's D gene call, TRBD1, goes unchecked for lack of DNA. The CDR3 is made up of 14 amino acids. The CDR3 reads CATNRGLQNTEAFF.

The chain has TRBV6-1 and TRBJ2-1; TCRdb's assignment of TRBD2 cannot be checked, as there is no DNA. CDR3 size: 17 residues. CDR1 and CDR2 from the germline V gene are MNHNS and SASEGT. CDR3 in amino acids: CASRPHPGLAGEGEQFF.

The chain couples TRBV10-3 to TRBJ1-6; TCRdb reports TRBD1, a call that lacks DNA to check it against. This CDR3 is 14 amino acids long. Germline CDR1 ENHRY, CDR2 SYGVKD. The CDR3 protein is CATAGQGKNSPLHF.

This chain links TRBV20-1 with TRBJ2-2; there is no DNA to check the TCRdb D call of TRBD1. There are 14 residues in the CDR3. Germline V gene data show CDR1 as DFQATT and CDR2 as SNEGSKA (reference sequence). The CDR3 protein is CSTPGRVNTGELFF.

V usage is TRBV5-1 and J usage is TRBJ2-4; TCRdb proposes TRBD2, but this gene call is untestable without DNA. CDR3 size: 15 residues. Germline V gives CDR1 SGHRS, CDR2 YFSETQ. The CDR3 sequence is CASSLGGLAGEFQYF. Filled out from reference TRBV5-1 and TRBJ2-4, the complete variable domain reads KAGVTQTPRYLIKTRGQQVTLSCSPISGHRSVSWYQQTPGQGLQFLFEYFSETQRNKGNFPGRFSGRQFSNSRSEMNVSTLELGDSALYLCASSLGGLAGEFQYFGAGTRLSVL.

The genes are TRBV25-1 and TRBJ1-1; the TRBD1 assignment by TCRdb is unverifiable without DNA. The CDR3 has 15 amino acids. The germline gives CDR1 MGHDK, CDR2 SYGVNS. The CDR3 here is CASSEIGQGGTEAFF.

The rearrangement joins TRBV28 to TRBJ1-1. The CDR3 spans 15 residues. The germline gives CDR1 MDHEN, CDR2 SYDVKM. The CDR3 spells CASRKSPGRNTEAFF.

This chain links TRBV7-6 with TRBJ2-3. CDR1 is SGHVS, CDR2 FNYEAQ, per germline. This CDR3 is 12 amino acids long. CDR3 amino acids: CASSSRFLGQYF.

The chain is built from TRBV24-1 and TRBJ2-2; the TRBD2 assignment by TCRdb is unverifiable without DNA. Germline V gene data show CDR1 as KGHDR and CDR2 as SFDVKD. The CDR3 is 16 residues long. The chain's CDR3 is CATSDFKRGGTGELFF.

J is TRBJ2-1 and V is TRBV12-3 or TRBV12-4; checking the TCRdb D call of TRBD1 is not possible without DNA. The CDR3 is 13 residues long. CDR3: CASSLGGTEEQFF.

The CDR3 region is CASSGYLAEYTDTQYF. The chain uses TRBV25-1 and TRBJ2-3; as DNA is missing, the TRBD2 call by TCRdb cannot be tested. The V gene's germline CDR1 is MGHDK and CDR2 SYGVNS. CDR3 length: 16 residues.

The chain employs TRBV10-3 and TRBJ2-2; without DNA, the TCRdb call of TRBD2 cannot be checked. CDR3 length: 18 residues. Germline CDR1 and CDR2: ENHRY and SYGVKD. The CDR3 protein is CAISESFLAGDRTGELFF.

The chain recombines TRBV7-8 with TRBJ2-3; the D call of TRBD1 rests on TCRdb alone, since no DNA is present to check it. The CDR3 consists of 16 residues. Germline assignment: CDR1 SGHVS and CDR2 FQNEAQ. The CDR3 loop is CASSSMGQGLMDTQYF.

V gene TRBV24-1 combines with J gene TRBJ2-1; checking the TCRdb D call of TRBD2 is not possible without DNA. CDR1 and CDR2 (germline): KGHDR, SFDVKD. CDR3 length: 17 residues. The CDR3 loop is CATSDLRLAGGNNEQFF.

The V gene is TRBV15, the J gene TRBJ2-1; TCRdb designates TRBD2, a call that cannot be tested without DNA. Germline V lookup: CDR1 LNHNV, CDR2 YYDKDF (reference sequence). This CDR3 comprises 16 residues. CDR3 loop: CATSRERLAGYNEQFF.

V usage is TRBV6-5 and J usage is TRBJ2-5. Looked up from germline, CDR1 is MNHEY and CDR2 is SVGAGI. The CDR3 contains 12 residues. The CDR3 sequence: CASSDFLETQYF.

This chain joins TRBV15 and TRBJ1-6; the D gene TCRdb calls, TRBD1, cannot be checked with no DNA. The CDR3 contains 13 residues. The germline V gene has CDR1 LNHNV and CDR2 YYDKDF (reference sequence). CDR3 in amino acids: CATRTDPGSPLHF.

The CDR3 here is CASSLVLGPQETQYF. The genes are TRBV5-1 and TRBJ2-5; TCRdb calls TRBD1, which cannot be checked without DNA. Looked up from germline, CDR1 is SGHRS and CDR2 is YFSETQ. The CDR3 is 15 residues long. Complete variable domain (other parts from reference TRBV5-1 and TRBJ2-5): KAGVTQTPRYLIKTRGQQVTLSCSPISGHRSVSWYQQTPGQGLQFLFEYFSETQRNKGNFPGRFSGRQFSNSRSEMNVSTLELGDSALYLCASSLVLGPQETQYFGPGTRLLVL.

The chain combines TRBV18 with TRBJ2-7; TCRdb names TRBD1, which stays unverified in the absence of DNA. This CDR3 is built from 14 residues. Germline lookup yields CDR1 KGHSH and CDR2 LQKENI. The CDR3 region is CASSPKGLSDEQYF. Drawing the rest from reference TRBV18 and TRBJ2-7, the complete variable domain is NAGVMQNPRHLVRRRGQEARLRCSPMKGHSHVYWYRQLPEEGLKFMVYLQKENIIDESGMPKERFSAEFPKEGPSILRIQQVVRGDSAAYFCASSPKGLSDEQYFGPGTRLTVT.

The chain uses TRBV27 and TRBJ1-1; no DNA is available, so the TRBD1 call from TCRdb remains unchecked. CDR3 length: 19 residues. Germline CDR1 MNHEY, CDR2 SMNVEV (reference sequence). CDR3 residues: CASSLDRGRHMGNATEAFF.

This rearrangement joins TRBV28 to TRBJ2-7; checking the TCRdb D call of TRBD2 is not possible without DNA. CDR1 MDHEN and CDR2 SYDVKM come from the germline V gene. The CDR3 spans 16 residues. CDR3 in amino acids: CASSPWSSGLIHEQYF.

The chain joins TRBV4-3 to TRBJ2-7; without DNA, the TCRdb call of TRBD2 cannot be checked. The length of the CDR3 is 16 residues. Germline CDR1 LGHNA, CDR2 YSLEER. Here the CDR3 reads CASSHSRGGTIHEQYF.

CDR3 in amino acids: CASSLAAASGRADTQYF. The chain has TRBV7-2 and TRBJ2-3; TCRdb indicates TRBD2, and absent DNA this call remains unverified. Germline values: CDR1 SGHTA, CDR2 FQGNSA. This CDR3 contains 17 residues.

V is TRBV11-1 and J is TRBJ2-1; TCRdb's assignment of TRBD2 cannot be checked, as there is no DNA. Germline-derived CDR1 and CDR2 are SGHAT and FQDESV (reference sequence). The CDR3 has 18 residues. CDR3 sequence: CASSREPLAGGTHIEQFF.

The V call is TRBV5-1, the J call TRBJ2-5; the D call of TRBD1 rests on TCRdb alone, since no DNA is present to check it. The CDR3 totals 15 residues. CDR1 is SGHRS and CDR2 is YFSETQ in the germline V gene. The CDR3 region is CASSFEGLGRETQYF.

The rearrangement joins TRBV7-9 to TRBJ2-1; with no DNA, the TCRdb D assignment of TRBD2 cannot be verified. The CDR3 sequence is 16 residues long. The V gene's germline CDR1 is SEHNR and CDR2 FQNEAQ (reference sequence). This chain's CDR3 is CASSLGELARTDEQFF. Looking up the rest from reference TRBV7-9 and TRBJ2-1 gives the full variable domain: DTGVSQNPRHKITKRGQNVTFRCDPISEHNRLYWYRQTLGQGPEFLTYFQNEAQLEKSRLLSDRFSAERPKGSFSTLEIQRTEQGDSAMYLCASSLGELARTDEQFFGPGTRLTVL.

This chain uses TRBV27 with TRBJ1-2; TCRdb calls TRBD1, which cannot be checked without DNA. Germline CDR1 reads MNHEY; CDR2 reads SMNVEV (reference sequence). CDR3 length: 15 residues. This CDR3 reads CASNKDGTANYGYTF.